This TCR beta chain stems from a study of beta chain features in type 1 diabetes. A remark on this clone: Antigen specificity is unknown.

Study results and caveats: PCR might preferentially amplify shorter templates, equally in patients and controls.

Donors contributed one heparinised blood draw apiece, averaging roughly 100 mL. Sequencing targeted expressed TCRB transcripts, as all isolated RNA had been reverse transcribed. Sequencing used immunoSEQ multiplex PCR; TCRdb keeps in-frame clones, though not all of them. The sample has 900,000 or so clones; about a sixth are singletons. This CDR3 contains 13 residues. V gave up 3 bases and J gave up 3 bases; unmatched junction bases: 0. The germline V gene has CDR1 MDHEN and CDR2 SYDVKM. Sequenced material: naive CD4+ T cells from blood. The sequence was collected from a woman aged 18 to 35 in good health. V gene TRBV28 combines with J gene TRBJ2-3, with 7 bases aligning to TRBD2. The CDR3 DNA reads TGTGCCAGCAGTTTGCGGGAGACAGATACGCAGTATTTT. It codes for CASSLRETDTQYF.